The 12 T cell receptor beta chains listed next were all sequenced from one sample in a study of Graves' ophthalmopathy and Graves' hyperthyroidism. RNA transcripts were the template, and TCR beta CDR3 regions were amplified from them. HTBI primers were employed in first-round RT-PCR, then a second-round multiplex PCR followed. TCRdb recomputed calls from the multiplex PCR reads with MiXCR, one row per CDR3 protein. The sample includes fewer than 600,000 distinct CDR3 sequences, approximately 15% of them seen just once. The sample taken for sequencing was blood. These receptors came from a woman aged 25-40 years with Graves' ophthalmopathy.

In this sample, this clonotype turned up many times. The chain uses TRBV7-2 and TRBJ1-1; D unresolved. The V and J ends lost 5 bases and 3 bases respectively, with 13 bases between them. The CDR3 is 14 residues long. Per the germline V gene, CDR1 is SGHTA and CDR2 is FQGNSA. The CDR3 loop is CASSRWGQDTEAFF. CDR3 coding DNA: TGTGCCAGCAGCAGATGGGGTCAGGACACTGAAGCTTTCTTT.

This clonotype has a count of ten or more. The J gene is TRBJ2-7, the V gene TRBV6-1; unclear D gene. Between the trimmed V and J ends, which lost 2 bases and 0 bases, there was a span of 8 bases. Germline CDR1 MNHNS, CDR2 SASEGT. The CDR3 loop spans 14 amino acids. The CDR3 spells CASSEMPASYEQYF. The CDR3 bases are TGTGCCAGCAGTGAAATGCCAGCCTCCTACGAGCAGTACTTC.

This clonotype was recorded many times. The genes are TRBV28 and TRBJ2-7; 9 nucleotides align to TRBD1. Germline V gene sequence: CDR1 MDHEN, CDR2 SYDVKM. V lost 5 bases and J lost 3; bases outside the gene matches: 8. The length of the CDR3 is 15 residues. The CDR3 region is CASSLSGQGNYEQYF. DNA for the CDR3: TGTGCCAGCAGTCTATCGGGACAGGGCAACTACGAGCAGTACTTC.

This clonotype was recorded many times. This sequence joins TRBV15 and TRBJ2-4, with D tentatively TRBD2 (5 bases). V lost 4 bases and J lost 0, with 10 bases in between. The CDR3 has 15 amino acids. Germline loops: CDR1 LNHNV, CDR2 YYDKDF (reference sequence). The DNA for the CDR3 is TGTGCCACCAGCACGGGAAAACTAGCCAAAAACATTCAGTACTTC. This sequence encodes CATSTGKLAKNIQYF. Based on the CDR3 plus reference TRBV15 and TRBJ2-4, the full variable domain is DAMVIQNPRYQVTQFGKPVTLSCSQTLNHNVMYWYQQKSSQAPKLLFHYYDKDFNNEADTPDNFQSRRPNTSFCFLDIRSPGLGDTAMYLCATSTGKLAKNIQYFGAGTRLSVL.

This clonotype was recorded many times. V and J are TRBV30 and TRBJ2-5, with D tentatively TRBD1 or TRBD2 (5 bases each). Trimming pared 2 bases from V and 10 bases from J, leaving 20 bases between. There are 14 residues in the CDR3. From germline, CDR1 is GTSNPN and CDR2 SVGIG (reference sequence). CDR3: CAWSTTPAERGQYF. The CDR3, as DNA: TGTGCCTGGAGTACCACTCCCGCCGAGAGGGGCCAGTACTTC.

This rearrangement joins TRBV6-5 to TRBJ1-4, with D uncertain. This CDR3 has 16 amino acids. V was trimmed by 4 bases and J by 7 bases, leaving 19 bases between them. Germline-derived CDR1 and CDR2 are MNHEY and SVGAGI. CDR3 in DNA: TGTGCCAGCAGTTTCGGGCGGTCAAGAGGATCTGAAAAACTGTTTTTT. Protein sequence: CASSFGRSRGSEKLFF.

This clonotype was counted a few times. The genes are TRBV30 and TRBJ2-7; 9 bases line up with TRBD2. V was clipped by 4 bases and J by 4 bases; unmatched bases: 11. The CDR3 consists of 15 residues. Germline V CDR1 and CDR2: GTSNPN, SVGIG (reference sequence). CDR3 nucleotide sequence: TGTGCCTGGACCCGGACTAGCGTTATGTCATACGAGCAGTACTTC. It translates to CAWTRTSVMSYEQYF.

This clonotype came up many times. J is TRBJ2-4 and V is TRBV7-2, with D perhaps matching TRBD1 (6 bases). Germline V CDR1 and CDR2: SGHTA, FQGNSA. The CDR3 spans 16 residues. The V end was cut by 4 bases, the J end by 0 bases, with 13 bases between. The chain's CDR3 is CASSSTGALAKNIQYF. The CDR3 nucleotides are TGTGCCAGCAGCTCGACAGGAGCGCTAGCCAAAAACATTCAGTACTTC.

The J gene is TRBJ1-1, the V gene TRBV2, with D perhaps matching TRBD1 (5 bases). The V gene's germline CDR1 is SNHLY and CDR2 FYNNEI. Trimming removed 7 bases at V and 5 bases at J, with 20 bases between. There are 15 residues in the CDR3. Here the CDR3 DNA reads TGTGCCAGCATCCGGGGCCCGGGCGGTAAAACTGAAGCTTTCTTT. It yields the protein CASIRGPGGKTEAFF.

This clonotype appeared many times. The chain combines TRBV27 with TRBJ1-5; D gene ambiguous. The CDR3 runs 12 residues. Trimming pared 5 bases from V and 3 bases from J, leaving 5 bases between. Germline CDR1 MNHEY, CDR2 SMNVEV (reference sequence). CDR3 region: CASSPYNQPQHF. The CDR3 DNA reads TGTGCCAGCAGTCCCTACAATCAGCCCCAGCATTTT.

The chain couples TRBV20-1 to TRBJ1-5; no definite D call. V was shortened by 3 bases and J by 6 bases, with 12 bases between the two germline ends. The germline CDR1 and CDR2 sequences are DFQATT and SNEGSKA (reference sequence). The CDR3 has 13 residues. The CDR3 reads CSASPGNAQPQHF. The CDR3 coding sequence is TGCAGTGCTAGTCCGGGGAACGCTCAGCCCCAGCATTTT.

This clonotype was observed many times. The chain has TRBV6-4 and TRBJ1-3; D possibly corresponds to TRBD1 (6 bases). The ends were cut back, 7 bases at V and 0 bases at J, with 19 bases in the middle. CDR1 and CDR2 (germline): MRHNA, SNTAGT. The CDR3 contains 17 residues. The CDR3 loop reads CASMPPWGAFSGNTIYF. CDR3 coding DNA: TGTGCCAGCATGCCCCCGTGGGGGGCGTTCTCTGGAAACACCATATATTTT.